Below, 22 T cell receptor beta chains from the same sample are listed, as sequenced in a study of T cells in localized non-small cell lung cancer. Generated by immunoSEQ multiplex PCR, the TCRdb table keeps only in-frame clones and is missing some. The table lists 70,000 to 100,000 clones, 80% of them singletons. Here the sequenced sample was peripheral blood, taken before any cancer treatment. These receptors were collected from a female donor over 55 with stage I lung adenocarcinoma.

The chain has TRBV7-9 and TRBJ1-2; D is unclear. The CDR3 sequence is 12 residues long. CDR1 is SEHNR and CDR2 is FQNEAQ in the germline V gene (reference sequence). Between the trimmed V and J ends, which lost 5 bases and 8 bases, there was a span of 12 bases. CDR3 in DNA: TGTGCCAGCAGCGACGCGGGGTTGGGCTACACCTTC. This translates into CASSDAGLGYTF.

CDR3 in amino acids: CATTVQGNYEQYF. CDR3 nucleotide sequence: TGTGCCACGACGGTCCAGGGTAACTACGAGCAGTACTTC. The chain employs TRBV2 and TRBJ2-5, with D perhaps matching TRBD1 (5 bases). The better agreement between TRBJ2-7 and the DNA end casts doubt on the J call. Germline lookup yields CDR1 SNHLY and CDR2 FYNNEI. The CDR3 consists of 13 residues.

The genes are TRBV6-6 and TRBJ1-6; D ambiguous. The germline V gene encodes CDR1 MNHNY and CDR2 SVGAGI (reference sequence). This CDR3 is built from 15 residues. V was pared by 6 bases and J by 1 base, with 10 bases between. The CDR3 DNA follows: TGTGCCAGCAGACCCTCCGGGTCCTATAATTCACCCCTCCACTTT. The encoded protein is CASRPSGSYNSPLHF.

The CDR3 nucleotides read TGTGCCAGCAGCTACCGCTGGTCAGGGCAGTTCTTC. Residues: CASSYRWSGQFF. V is TRBV7-2 and J is TRBJ2-1; D call uncertain. With 4 bases removed from V and 12 bases from J, the gap between germline ends came to 13 bases. The CDR3 runs to 12 residues. CDR1 is SGHTA, CDR2 FQGNSA, per germline. Full variable domain (remainder filled in from reference TRBV7-2 and TRBJ2-1): GAGVSQSPSNKVTEKGKDVELRCDPISGHTALYWYRQSLGQGLEFLIYFQGNSAPDKSGLPSDRFSAERTGGSVSTLTIQRTQQEDSAVYLCASSYRWSGQFFGPGTRLTVL.

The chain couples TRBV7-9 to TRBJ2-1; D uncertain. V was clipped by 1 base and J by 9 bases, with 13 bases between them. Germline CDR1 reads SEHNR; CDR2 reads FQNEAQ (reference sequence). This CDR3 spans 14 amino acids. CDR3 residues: CASSLGTSSGEQFF. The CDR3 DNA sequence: TGTGCCAGCAGCTTAGGGACCTCATCTGGTGAGCAGTTCTTC.

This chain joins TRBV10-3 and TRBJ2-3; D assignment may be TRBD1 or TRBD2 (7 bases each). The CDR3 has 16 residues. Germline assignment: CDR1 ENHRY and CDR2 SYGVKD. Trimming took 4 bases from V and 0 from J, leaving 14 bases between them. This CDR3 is CAISGQGGPSTDTQYF. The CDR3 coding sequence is TGTGCCATCAGTGGTCAGGGGGGGCCTAGCACAGATACGCAGTATTTT.

The DNA for the CDR3 is TGTGCCAGCTCAGATCCCGGGACTAACCACTACAATGAGCAGTTCTTC. Its translation is CASSDPGTNHYNEQFF. The chain couples TRBV18 to TRBJ2-1, with 7 bases that match TRBD2. This CDR3 spans 16 amino acids. J was trimmed by 3 bases and V by 5 bases; bases with no gene match: 10. Germline V CDR1 and CDR2: KGHSH, LQKENI. Full variable domain (missing parts from reference TRBV18 and TRBJ2-1): NAGVMQNPRHLVRRRGQEARLRCSPMKGHSHVYWYRQLPEEGLKFMVYLQKENIIDESGMPKERFSAEFPKEGPSILRIQQVVRGDSAAYFCASSDPGTNHYNEQFFGPGTRLTVL.

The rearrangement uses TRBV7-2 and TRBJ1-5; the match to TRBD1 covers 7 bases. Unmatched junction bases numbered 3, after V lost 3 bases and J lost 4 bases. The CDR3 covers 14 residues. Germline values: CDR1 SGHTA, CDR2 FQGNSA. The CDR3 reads CASSFRQGNQPQHF. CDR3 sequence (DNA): TGTGCCAGCAGCTTTCGACAGGGAAATCAGCCCCAGCATTTT.

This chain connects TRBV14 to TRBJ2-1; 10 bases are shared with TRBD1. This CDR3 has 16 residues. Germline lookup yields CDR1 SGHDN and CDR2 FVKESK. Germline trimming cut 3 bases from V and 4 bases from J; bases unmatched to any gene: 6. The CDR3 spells CASSQPGQGPYNEQFF. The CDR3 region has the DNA TGTGCCAGCAGCCAGCCGGGACAGGGGCCTTACAATGAGCAGTTCTTC.

CDR3 amino acids: CASSQGEGSNQPQHF. For the CDR3, the DNA is TGTGCCAGCAGCCAGGGGGAAGGAAGCAATCAGCCCCAGCATTTT. The V gene is TRBV14, the J gene TRBJ1-5; D perhaps matches TRBD1 (5 bases). Germline loops: CDR1 SGHDN, CDR2 FVKESK. V was pared by 3 bases and J by 1 base, with 10 bases between. The CDR3 is made up of 15 amino acids.

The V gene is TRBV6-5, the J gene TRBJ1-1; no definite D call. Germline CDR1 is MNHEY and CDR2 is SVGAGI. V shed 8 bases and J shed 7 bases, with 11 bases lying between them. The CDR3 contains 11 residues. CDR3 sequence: CASLAGNEAFF. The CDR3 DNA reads TGTGCCAGCCTGGCGGGGAATGAAGCTTTCTTT.

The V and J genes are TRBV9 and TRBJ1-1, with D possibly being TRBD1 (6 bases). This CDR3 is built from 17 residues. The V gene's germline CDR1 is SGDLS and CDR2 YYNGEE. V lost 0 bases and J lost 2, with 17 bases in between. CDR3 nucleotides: TGTGCCAGCAGCGTAGGAATCGGGGGCCCACTTAACACTGAAGCTTTCTTT. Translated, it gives CASSVGIGGPLNTEAFF. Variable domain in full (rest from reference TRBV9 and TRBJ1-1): DSGVTQTPKHLITATGQRVTLRCSPRSGDLSVYWYQQSLDQGLQFLIQYYNGEERAKGNILERFSAQQFPDLHSELNLSSLELGDSALYFCASSVGIGGPLNTEAFFGQGTRLTVV.

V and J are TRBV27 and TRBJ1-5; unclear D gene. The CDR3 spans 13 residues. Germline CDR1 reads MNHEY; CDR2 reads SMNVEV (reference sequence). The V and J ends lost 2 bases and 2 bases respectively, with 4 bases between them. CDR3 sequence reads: CASSLNGNQPQHF. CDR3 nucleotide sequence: TGTGCCAGCAGTTTAAACGGCAATCAGCCCCAGCATTTT.

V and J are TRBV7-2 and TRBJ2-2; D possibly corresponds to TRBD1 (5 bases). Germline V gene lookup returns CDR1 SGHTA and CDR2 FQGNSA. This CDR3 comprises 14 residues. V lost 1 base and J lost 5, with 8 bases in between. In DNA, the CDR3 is TGTGCCAGCAGCTTAGTCAGGGAAACCGGGGAGCTGTTTTTT. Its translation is CASSLVRETGELFF.

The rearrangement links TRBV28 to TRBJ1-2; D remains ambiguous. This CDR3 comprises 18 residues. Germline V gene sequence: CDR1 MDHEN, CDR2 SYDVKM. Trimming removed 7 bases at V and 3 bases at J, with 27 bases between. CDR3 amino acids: CASTQYPPTAPGDYGYTF. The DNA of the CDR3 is TGTGCCAGCACCCAATACCCCCCCACGGCCCCTGGAGACTATGGCTACACCTTC.

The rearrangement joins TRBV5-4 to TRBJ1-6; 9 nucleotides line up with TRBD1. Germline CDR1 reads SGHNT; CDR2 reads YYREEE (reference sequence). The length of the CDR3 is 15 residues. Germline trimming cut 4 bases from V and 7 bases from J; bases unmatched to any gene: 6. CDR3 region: CASSPDGTGNSPLHF. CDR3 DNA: TGTGCCAGCAGCCCGGACGGGACAGGGAATTCACCCCTCCACTTT. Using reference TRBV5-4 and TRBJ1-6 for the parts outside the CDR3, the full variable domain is ETGVTQSPTHLIKTRGQQVTLRCSSQSGHNTVSWYQQALGQGPQFIFQYYREEENGRGNFPPRFSGLQFPNYSSELNVNALELDDSALYLCASSPDGTGNSPLHFGNGTRLTVT.

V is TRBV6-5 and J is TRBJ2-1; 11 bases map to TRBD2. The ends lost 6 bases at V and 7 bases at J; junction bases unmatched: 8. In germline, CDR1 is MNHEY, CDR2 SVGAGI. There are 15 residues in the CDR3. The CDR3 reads CASRSTSGRGNEQFF. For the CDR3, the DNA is TGTGCCAGCAGGTCCACTAGCGGGAGAGGAAATGAGCAGTTCTTC.

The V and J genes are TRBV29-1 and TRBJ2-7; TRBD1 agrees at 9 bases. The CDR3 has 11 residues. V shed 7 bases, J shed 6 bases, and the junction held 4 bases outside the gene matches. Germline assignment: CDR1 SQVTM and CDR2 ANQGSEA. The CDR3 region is CSAGTGREQYF. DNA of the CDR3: TGCAGCGCAGGGACAGGGCGCGAGCAGTACTTC.

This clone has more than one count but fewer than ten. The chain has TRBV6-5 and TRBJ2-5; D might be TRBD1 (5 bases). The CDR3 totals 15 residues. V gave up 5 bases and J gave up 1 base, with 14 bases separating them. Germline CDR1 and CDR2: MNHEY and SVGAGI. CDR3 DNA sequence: TGTGCCAGCAGTCACAGATCAGGGATCCAAGAGACCCAGTACTTC. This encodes CASSHRSGIQETQYF.

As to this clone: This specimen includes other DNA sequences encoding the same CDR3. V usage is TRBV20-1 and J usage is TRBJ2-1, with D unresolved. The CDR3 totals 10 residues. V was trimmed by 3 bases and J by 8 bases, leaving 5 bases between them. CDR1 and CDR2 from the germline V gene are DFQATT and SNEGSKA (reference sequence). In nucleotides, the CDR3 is TGCAGTGCTAGTGACCATGAGCAGTTCTTC. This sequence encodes CSASDHEQFF.

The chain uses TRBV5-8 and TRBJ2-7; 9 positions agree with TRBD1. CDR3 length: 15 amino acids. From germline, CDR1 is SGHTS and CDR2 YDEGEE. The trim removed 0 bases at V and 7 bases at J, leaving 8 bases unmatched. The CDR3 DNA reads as TGTGCCAGCAGCTTGGCCGGGACAGGGTCCAGTGAGCAGTACTTC. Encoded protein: CASSLAGTGSSEQYF.

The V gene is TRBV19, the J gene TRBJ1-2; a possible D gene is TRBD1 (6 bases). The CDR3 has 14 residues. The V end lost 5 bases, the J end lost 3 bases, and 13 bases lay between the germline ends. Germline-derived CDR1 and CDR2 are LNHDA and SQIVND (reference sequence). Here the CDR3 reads CASSEGGPHYGYTF. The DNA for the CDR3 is TGTGCCAGTAGTGAGGGGGGGCCCCACTATGGCTACACCTTC.